In its sample, the clone carrying this T cell receptor (beta chain) was seen a few times. This sample was included in a study of cytomegalovirus exposure and HLA in healthy donors. This CDR3 is 15 amino acids long. Trimming stripped 0 bases from V and 10 bases from J, with 14 bases between. Germline loops: CDR1 SGHRS, CDR2 YFSETQ. Assay used: immunoSEQ multiplex PCR; TCRdb lists only in-frame clones, some missing. The table shows around 300,000 clones, with around 90% occurring only once. The V and J genes are TRBV5-1 and TRBJ1-6, with a possible D match to TRBD1 (5 bases). The sequence derives from a man younger than 40 in good health and CMV-seronegative. The sequenced sample consisted of PBMCs. CDR3 DNA: TGCGCCAGCAGCTTGGGACAGCTTCGATGGTCACCCCTCCACTTT. This sequence encodes CASSLGQLRWSPLHF.